This T cell receptor (beta chain) was obtained from a study of T cell changes during pregnancy in multiple sclerosis. Sequencing was performed with immunoSEQ multiplex PCR; in TCRdb, only in-frame clones are kept and a portion is missing. The repertoire has roughly 38,000 clones, roughly 89% of them found once; the top ten carry 0.55% to 0.7%. V was pared by 0 bases and J by 7 bases, with 5 bases of the junction left unmatched. Germline V gene data show CDR1 as LGHNA and CDR2 as YSLEER. The CDR3 has 14 amino acids. The TCR was taken from a female donor in good health, enrolled as a control in a pregnancy study. The chain carries TRBV4-3 and TRBJ1-2, with 7 bases that match TRBD1. Specimen: CD4+ T cells from peripheral blood mononuclear cells, collected in the second trimester of pregnancy. CDR3 nucleotide sequence: TGCGCCAGCAGCCAAGAAACACAGGGGAGTGGCTACACCTTC. Protein sequence: CASSQETQGSGYTF.